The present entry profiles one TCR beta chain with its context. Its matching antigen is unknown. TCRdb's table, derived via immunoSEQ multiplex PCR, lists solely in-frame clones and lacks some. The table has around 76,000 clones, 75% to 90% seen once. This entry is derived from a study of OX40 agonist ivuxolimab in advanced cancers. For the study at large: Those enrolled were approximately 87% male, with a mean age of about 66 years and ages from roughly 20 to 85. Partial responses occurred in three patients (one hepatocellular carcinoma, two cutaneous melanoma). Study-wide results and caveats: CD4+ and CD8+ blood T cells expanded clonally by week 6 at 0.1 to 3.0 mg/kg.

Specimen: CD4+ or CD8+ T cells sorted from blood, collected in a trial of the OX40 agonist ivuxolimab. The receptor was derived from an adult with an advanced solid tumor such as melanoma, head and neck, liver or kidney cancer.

CDR3 loop: CASRRSFSGNTIYF. In DNA, the CDR3 is TGTGCCAGCAGGAGATCATTCTCTGGAAACACCATATATTTT. This rearrangement joins TRBV6-6 to TRBJ1-3; no clear D. The CDR3 length is 14 residues. The germline V gene has CDR1 MNHNY and CDR2 SVGAGI (reference sequence). Trimming shortened V by 6 bases and J by 0 bases, and 9 bases separated the two germline ends.